The TCR beta chain under discussion was sequenced for a study of Ad26.COV2.S vaccination and SARS-CoV-2 variants. Stated treatment: about 20 received Ad26.COV2.S at low or high dose, single or two shots; 5 received placebo; per-sample allocation not given. Each sample was drawn 63 days after the first injection (of vaccine or placebo). The method was immunoSEQ multiplex PCR; TCRdb's version includes in-frame clones alone and lacks a portion of them. The sample includes around 450,000 clones, approximately 90% of them seen just once. V dropped 3 bases and J dropped 2; count of bases not matched to a gene: 7. This CDR3 is built from 17 residues. Germline lookup yields CDR1 KGHSH and CDR2 LQKENI.

The sample was peripheral blood, taken in a trial of Ad26.COV2.S vaccine versus placebo. This receptor was taken from a person aged 18-60 years who received the Ad26.COV2.S COVID-19 vaccine or a placebo. The chain carries TRBV18 and TRBJ2-3; 11 bases align to TRBD2. CDR3 residues: CASSPRSSGRITDTQYF. CDR3 sequence (DNA): TGTGCCAGCTCACCCCGTTCTAGCGGGAGGATCACAGATACGCAGTATTTT.